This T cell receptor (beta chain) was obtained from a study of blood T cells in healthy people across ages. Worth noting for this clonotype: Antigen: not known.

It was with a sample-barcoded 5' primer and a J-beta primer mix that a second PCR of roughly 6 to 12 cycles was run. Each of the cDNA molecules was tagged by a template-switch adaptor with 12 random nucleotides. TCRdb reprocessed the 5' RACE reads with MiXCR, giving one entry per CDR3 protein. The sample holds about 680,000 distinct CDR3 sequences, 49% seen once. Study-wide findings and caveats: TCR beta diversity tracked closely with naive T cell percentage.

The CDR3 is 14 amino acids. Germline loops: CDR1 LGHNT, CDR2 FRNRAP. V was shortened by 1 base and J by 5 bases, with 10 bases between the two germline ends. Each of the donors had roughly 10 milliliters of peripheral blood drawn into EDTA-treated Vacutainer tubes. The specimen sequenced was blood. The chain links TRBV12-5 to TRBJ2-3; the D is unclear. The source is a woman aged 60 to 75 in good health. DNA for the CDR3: TGTGCTAGTGGTTTGGGACACCCCGGAGATACGCAGTATTTT. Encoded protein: CASGLGHPGDTQYF.